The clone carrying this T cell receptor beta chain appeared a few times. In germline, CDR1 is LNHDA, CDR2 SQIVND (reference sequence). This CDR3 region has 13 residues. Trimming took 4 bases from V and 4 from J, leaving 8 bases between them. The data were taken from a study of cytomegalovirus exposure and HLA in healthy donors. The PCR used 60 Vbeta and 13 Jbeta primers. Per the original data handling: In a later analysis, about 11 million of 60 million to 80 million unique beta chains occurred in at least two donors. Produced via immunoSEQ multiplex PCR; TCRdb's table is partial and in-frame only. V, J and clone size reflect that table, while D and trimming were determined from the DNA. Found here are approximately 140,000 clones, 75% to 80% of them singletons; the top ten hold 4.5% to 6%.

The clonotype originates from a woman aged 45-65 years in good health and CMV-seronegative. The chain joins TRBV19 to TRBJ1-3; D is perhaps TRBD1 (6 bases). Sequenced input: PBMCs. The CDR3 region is CASSTDRGNTIYF. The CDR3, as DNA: TGTGCCAGTAGTACCGACAGGGGAAACACCATATATTTT.